The T cell receptor beta chain under discussion was sequenced for a study of blood T cell repertoires in COVID-19. On the study more broadly: Material from acute and convalescent COVID-19 was sourced from the United States, Italy and Spain. PBMCs, B-cell-depleted T cells, or T cells provided the cDNA or gDNA that made up the material.

J lost 0 bases, V lost 0 bases, and 3 bases had no gene match. Germline CDR1 is SGHRS and CDR2 is YFSETQ. The CDR3 sequence is 16 residues long. Authors' analysis steps: By means of reference gene primer amplification, nucleated cell counts were estimated. Only in-frame clones appear in the TCRdb table, and some are missing; sequencing was by immunoSEQ multiplex PCR. V and J calls and clone size are copied from that table; D and trimming were computed from the DNA. In the table there are more than 95,000 clones, around 83% of which are singletons. Sequences were obtained from peripheral blood. The source is a woman at least 80 years old with acute or convalescent COVID-19. The chain recombines TRBV5-1 with TRBJ1-3; TRBD1 aligns across 7 bases. The CDR3 region has the DNA TGCGCCAGCAGCTTGGGACAGGGTGGCTCTGGAAACACCATATATTTT. It codes for CASSLGQGGSGNTIYF.